These 9 T cell receptor beta chains came from one sample sequenced in a study of blood T cell repertoires in COVID-19. The method was immunoSEQ multiplex PCR; TCRdb's version includes in-frame clones alone and lacks a portion of them. The sample holds around 150,000 clones; around 80% are singletons and the top ten take around 4.8%. What was sequenced was peripheral blood. Every receptor here comes from a woman aged 80 or older with active or convalescent COVID-19.

The chain links TRBV27 to TRBJ1-2, with D perhaps TRBD1 (5 bases). The V gene lost 4 bases and the J gene lost 6 bases, with 15 bases spanning the gap. CDR1 and CDR2 (germline): MNHEY, SMNVEV (reference sequence). The CDR3 contains 14 residues. As DNA, the CDR3 is TGTGCCAGCAGTTACCATGGGGGAGGCGATGGCTACACCTTC. This translates into CASSYHGGGDGYTF.

V and J are TRBV4-2 and TRBJ2-5; a weak D match, TRBD2 (5 bases). The CDR3 covers 15 residues. The germline V and J ends were trimmed by 0 bases and 5 bases, with 13 bases remaining between them. Germline V gene sequence: CDR1 LGHNA, CDR2 YNFKEQ. CDR3 in DNA: TGTGCCAGCAGCCAAGATGGAAGCCTAGCCGAGACCCAGTACTTC. This sequence encodes CASSQDGSLAETQYF.

This clone turned up a few times. This chain connects TRBV7-3 to TRBJ2-5; D call uncertain. CDR3 length: 13 amino acids. The germline V gene encodes CDR1 SGHTA and CDR2 FQGTGA. Trimming removed 6 bases at V and 3 bases at J, with 11 bases between. DNA for the CDR3: TGTGCCAGCAGTGAGAGAACCAAAGAGACCCAGTACTTC. Translation: CASSERTKETQYF.

This clone was seen a handful of times. In DNA, the CDR3 is TGTGCCAGCAGTGAAGGCGTGGAGGCCACAGATACGCAGTATTTT. It yields the protein CASSEGVEATDTQYF. The V call is TRBV6-1, the J call TRBJ2-3; possibly TRBD2 for D (5 bases). This CDR3 has 15 amino acids. Trimming stripped 1 base from V and 2 bases from J, with 10 bases between. Looked up from germline, CDR1 is MNHNS and CDR2 is SASEGT.

The gene calls are TRBV5-5 and TRBJ2-7; tentatively, D is TRBD2 (7 bases). The CDR3 consists of 16 residues. Trimming stripped 0 bases from V and 4 bases from J, with 17 bases between. Germline-derived CDR1 and CDR2 are SGHKS and YYEKEE (reference sequence). CDR3 sequence reads: CASSLGGGSLRYEQYF. CDR3 DNA sequence: TGTGCCAGCAGCTTGGGGGGGGGCTCCCTCCGGTACGAGCAGTACTTC.

This sequence joins TRBV15 and TRBJ1-5, with TRBD1 identical over 10 bases. The germline V gene encodes CDR1 LNHNV and CDR2 YYDKDF (reference sequence). Trimming at V came to 1 base and at J to 7 bases, leaving 7 bases not matched to a gene. The CDR3 runs to 16 residues. In DNA form, the CDR3 reads TGTGCCACCAGCAGAGGGCGGGACAGGGGACAGCAGCCCCAGCATTTT. Protein sequence: CATSRGRDRGQQPQHF.

V gene TRBV18 combines with J gene TRBJ2-2; 8 nucleotides match TRBD1. The ends lost 3 bases at V and 4 bases at J; junction bases unmatched: 7. Germline CDR1 reads KGHSH; CDR2 reads LQKENI. This CDR3 has 16 amino acids. The CDR3 sequence: CASSPKGQARTGELFF. CDR3 bases: TGTGCCAGCTCACCGAAGGGACAGGCGCGCACCGGGGAGCTGTTTTTT.

This clone was counted a few times. The CDR3 coding sequence is TGTGCCACCAGCAGGGATTTTGGGGGGGCCGGCGGCTACACCTTC. Translating gives CATSRDFGGAGGYTF. The J gene is TRBJ1-2, the V gene TRBV15, with a possible D match to TRBD1 (6 bases). Per germline, CDR1 LNHNV and CDR2 YYDKDF (reference sequence). CDR3 length equals 15 residues. Trimming removed 3 bases from V and 8 bases from J, with 19 bases in between.

The chain employs TRBV12-3 or TRBV12-4 and TRBJ2-2; perhaps TRBD1 as D (5 bases). The CDR3 has 13 residues. Trimming removed 6 bases from V and 9 bases from J, with 14 bases in between. CDR3 sequence: CASSTTGHWELFF. CDR3 DNA sequence: TGTGCCAGCAGCACTACCGGACATTGGGAGCTGTTTTTT.